Listed below are T cell receptor beta chains from one sample, sequenced in a study of shared clonotypes between healthy human individuals. The assay was immunoSEQ multiplex PCR, and TCRdb's table has in-frame clones only and misses some. This table has approximately 2.4 million clones, approximately 96% appearing once. Sequences were obtained from naive CD4+ T cells sorted from blood. These receptors all come from a man between 18 and 35 years old in good health. The CDR3 runs from the conserved cysteine through the conserved F or W. A D gene is named only where the DNA matches it firmly. A clone size is listed for some rows: how often the clone was seen (once, few, many), or a class if it is expanded.

D,J,V,size,CDR3,DNA
.,TRBJ1-5,TRBV6-5,.,CASRMGWNQPQHF,TGTGCCAGTAGGATGGGGTGGAATCAGCCCCAGCATTTT
TRBD2,TRBJ2-7,TRBV6-6,.,CASTVLAGNSYEQYF,TGTGCCAGCACCGTACTAGCGGGGAACTCCTACGAGCAGTACTTC
.,TRBJ1-6,TRBV28,.,CASREGEIGNSPLHF,TGTGCCAGCAGAGAGGGGGAGATCGGGAATTCACCCCTCCACTTT
TRBD1,TRBJ1-2,TRBV10-3,once,CAISDQGQSDYGYTF,TGTGCCATCAGTGACCAGGGACAGTCGGACTATGGCTACACCTTC
TRBD2,TRBJ2-3,TRBV5-8,.,CASSLERAGGTDTQYF,TGTGCCAGCAGCTTGGAGAGAGCGGGGGGGACAGATACGCAGTATTTT
TRBD1,TRBJ2-5,TRBV5-3,once,CAREGTVQETQYF,TGTGCCAGAGAAGGGACAGTTCAAGAGACCCAGTACTTC
TRBD2,TRBJ2-3,TRBV6-6,.,CASQGASGFRDTQYF,TGTGCCAGCCAAGGGGCTAGCGGCTTCCGAGATACGCAGTATTTT
TRBD2,TRBJ2-7,TRBV7-8,.,CASSLTSGGALLYEQYF,TGTGCCAGCAGCTTAACTAGCGGGGGGGCCCTACTCTACGAGCAGTACTTC
.,TRBJ1-1,TRBV18,.,CASSPMGNFVTEAFF,TGTGCCAGCTCACCAATGGGGAACTTTGTCACTGAAGCTTTCTTT
.,TRBJ2-3,TRBV7-2,.,CASGEYTDTQYF,TGTGCCAGCGGGGAATATACAGATACGCAGTATTTT
.,TRBJ1-3,TRBV18,.,CASSSDWNSGNTIYF,TGTGCCAGCTCGTCAGACTGGAACTCTGGAAACACCATATATTTT
.,TRBJ2-4,TRBV10-2,.,CASSESLGSRSDIQYF,TGCGCCAGCAGTGAGTCGTTGGGGAGTAGGTCAGACATTCAGTACTTC
.,TRBJ1-4,TRBV7-2,few,CASSKVTGIREKLFF,TGTGCCAGCAGCAAGGTCACAGGGATCAGAGAAAAACTGTTTTTT